This TCR beta chain was retrieved from a study of blood T cell repertoires in COVID-19. At the level of the study: Researchers got acute and convalescent COVID-19 samples from the United States, Italy and Spain. Sample material is recorded as cDNA or gDNA derived from T cells, B-cell-depleted T cells, or PBMCs.

The CDR3 is 13 residues long. Between the trimmed V and J ends, which lost 3 bases and 5 bases, there was a span of 11 bases. The germline V gene encodes CDR1 LGHDT and CDR2 YNNKEL (reference sequence). Under the authors' procedure: Estimated nucleated cell counts came from reference gene primer amplification. Here immunoSEQ multiplex PCR was the method, and the copy in TCRdb shows in-frame clones only, minus some. Clone size and V and J calls were adopted from that table, with D and trimming inferred from the DNA. The sample gives 64,000 or so clones, around 86% of which show up once; more than 0.95% is in the top ten.

The sample was peripheral blood. The chain employs TRBV3-1 (or the pseudogene TRBV3-2) and TRBJ2-7; a weak D match, TRBD2 (5 bases). The TCR comes from a man aged 35 to 55 with acute or convalescent COVID-19. In nucleotides, the CDR3 is TGTGCCAGCAGCCATCTTCGGGGTAACGAGCAGTACTTC. This codes for CASSHLRGNEQYF.